This T cell receptor beta chain came from a study of blood T cell repertoires in COVID-19. TCRdb's copy holds only in-frame clones and misses some; the assay was immunoSEQ multiplex PCR. This table holds roughly 130,000 clones, about 83% found once. Germline V gives CDR1 SGHAT, CDR2 FQNNGV. Between the trimmed V and J ends, which lost 5 bases and 2 bases, there was a span of 11 bases. The CDR3 extends over 14 amino acids. The source material was PBMCs or T cells enriched from blood (not recorded which). V is TRBV11-2 and J is TRBJ2-3; D perhaps matches TRBD1 (6 bases). This sequence was found in a woman aged 25-40 years who had recovered from COVID-19. The CDR3 is CASSGQQFTDTQYF. The CDR3 DNA follows: TGTGCCAGCAGCGGACAGCAGTTCACAGATACGCAGTATTTT.